The 10 T cell receptor beta chains in this list originate from one sample, sequenced in a study of sequential checkpoint blockade in melanoma. Libraries were prepared by immunoSEQ multiplex PCR; TCRdb keeps only in-frame clonotypes and omits some of them. The sample yields about 24,000 clones, approximately 82% seen once. Stated treatment: randomized to nivolumab then ipilimumab (arm A) or the reverse (arm B). Here the sequenced sample was CD8+ T cells sorted from blood (inferred from file names), taken from a patient given nivolumab and ipilimumab in sequence. These receptors all come from a human donor with melanoma.

The rearrangement uses TRBV2 and TRBJ2-3; D is perhaps TRBD2 (6 bases). The CDR3 sequence is 15 residues long. Germline V gene lookup returns CDR1 SNHLY and CDR2 FYNNEI. The ends were cut back, 5 bases at V and 2 bases at J, with 14 bases in the middle. The CDR3: CASSYVAAYTDTQYF. Written as DNA, the CDR3 is TGTGCCAGCAGTTACGTAGCGGCATACACAGATACGCAGTATTTT. Together with reference TRBV2 and TRBJ2-3, the CDR3 gives the full variable domain: EPEVTQTPSHQVTQMGQEVILRCVPISNHLYFYWYRQILGQKVEFLVSFYNNEISEKSEIFDDQFSVERPDGSNFTLKIRSTKLEDSAMYFCASSYVAAYTDTQYFGPGTRLTVL.

The chain employs TRBV7-6 and TRBJ1-4, with D possibly matching TRBD1 (5 bases). CDR1 and CDR2 from the germline V gene are SGHVS and FNYEAQ. This CDR3 contains 16 residues. V gave up 5 bases and J gave up 3 bases, with 16 bases separating them. The CDR3 here is CASSLRAGRANEKLFF. CDR3 nucleotide sequence: TGTGCCAGCAGCCTTAGGGCAGGGCGTGCTAATGAAAAACTGTTTTTT.

Only one count was recorded for this clone. V and J are TRBV7-6 and TRBJ2-1; D is ambiguous. In germline, CDR1 is SGHVS, CDR2 FNYEAQ. The CDR3 is made up of 13 amino acids. Trimming removed 1 base at V and 10 bases at J, with 11 bases between. CDR3 region: CASSLVEVGEQFF. Here the CDR3 DNA reads TGTGCCAGCAGCTTAGTGGAAGTCGGGGAGCAGTTCTTC.

This rearrangement joins TRBV7-2 to TRBJ1-1; D uncertain. The CDR3 has 13 amino acids. Germline V gives CDR1 SGHTA, CDR2 FQGNSA. Trimming removed 1 base at V and 0 bases at J, with 3 bases between. CDR3 DNA sequence: TGTGCCAGCAGCTTAGAGCTGAACACTGAAGCTTTCTTT. Translating it yields CASSLELNTEAFF.

The chain carries TRBV30 and TRBJ2-3; TRBD1 aligns across 12 bases. This CDR3 has 15 residues. V lost 4 bases, J lost 5 bases, and 7 bases stayed unmatched. Per germline, CDR1 GTSNPN and CDR2 SVGIG (reference sequence). Here the CDR3 reads CAWTRDRGRVDTQYF. The CDR3 DNA is TGTGCCTGGACCCGGGACAGGGGGCGCGTAGATACGCAGTATTTT.

In DNA form, the CDR3 reads TGTGCCAGCAGCGGACAGGGTCGCACTCTTAGCACAGATACGCAGTATTTT. Translating gives CASSGQGRTLSTDTQYF. The J gene is TRBJ2-3, the V gene TRBV7-2, with TRBD1 matching over 8 bases. CDR1 is SGHTA and CDR2 is FQGNSA in the germline V gene. The J segment lost 0 bases and the V segment lost 5 bases, leaving 10 bases of the junction unmatched. The length of the CDR3 is 17 residues.

On this clone itself: The junction shows a germline mismatch at one end, possibly a read error. The chain carries TRBV4-2 and TRBJ1-2; D perhaps matches TRBD1 (6 bases). Germline V gives CDR1 LGHNA, CDR2 YNFKEQ. The CDR3 spans 12 residues. CDR3 sequence: CASSQDEGRGNF. Here the CDR3 DNA reads TGTGCCAGCAGCCAAGATGAGGGCAGGGGAAACTTC.

The genes are TRBV9 and TRBJ2-1; TRBD2 aligns across 10 bases. Germline assignment: CDR1 SGDLS and CDR2 YYNGEE. V lost 0 bases, J lost 7 bases, and 4 bases stayed unmatched. The CDR3 loop spans 15 amino acids. The CDR3 protein is CASSVDASGSNEQFF. The CDR3 DNA reads TGTGCCAGCAGCGTAGATGCTAGCGGGAGTAATGAGCAGTTCTTC.

This sequence joins TRBV7-2 and TRBJ2-7, with TRBD2 matching over 11 bases. Germline V gene data show CDR1 as SGHTA and CDR2 as FQGNSA. Trimming at V came to 7 bases and at J to 2 bases, leaving 4 bases not matched to a gene. The CDR3 extends over 14 amino acids. This CDR3 is CASILAGGTYEQYF. CDR3 DNA: TGTGCCAGCATCCTAGCGGGAGGAACCTACGAGCAGTACTTC.

This chain connects TRBV5-4 to TRBJ2-7; weak D call: TRBD2 (6 bases). The V gene's germline CDR1 is SGHNT and CDR2 YYREEE (reference sequence). The CDR3 sequence is 14 residues long. Trimming took off 5 bases at V and 3 bases at J, with 15 bases between the two ends. CDR3 sequence (DNA): TGTGCCAGCAGTCCCCGGGACTCAGACTACGAGCAGTACTTC. This encodes CASSPRDSDYEQYF.